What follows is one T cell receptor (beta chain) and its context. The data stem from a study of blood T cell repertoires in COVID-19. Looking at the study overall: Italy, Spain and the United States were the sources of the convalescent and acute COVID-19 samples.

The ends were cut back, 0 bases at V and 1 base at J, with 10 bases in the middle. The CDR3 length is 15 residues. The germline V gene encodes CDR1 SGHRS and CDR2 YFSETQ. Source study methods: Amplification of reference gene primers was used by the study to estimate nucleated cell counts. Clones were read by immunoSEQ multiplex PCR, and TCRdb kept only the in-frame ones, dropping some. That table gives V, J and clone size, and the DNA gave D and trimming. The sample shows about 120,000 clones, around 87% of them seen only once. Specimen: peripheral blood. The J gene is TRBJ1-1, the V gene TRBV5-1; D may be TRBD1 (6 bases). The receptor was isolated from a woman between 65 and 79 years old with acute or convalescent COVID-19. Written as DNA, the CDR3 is TGCGCCAGCAGCTTGGCCGGGGGGGCGAACACTGAAGCTTTCTTT. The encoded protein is CASSLAGGANTEAFF.